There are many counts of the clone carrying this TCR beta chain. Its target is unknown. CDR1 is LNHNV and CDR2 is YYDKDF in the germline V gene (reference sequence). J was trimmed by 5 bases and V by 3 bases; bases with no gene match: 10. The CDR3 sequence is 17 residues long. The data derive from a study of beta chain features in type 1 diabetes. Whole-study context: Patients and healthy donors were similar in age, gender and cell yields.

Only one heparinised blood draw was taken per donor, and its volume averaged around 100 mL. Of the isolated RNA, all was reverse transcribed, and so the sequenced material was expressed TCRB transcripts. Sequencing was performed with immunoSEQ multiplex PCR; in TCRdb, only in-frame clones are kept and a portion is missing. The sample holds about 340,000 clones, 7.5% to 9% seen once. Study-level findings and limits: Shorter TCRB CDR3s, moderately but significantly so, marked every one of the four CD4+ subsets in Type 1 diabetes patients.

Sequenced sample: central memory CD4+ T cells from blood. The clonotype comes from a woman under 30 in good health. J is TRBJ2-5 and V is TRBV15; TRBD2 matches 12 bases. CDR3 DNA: TGTGCCACCAGCAGGCCCGCTAGCGGGAGGGCCTTGGAGACCCAGTACTTC. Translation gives CATSRPASGRALETQYF.